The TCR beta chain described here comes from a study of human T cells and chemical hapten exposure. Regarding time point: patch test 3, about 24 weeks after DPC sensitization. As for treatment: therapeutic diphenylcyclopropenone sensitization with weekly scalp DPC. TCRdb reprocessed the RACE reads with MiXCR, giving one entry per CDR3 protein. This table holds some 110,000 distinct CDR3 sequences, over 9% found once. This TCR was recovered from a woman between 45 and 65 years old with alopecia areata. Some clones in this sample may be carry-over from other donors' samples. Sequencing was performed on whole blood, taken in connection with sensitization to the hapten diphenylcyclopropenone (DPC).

CDR3 sequence reads: CASSEPASGGFYNEQFF. CDR3 DNA: TGTGCCAGCAGTGAACCGGCTAGCGGGGGGTTTTACAATGAGCAGTTCTTC. The V call is TRBV2, the J call TRBJ2-1, with 11 nucleotides matching TRBD2. Trimming cost V 2 bases and J 4 bases; bases outside gene matches: 7. Germline V gives CDR1 SNHLY, CDR2 FYNNEI. The CDR3 is made up of 17 amino acids.